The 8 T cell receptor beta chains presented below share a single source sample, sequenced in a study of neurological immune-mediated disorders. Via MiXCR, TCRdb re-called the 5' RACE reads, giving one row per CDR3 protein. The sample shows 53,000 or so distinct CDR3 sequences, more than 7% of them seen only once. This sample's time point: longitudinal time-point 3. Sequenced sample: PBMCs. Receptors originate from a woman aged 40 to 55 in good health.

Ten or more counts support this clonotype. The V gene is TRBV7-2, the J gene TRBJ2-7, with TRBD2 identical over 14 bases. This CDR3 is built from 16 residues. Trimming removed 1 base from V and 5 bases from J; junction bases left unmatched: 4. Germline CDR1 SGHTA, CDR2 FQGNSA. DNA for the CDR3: TGTGCCAGCAGCTTAGGAGGGACTAGCGGGGGCAACGAGCAGTACTTC. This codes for CASSLGGTSGGNEQYF.

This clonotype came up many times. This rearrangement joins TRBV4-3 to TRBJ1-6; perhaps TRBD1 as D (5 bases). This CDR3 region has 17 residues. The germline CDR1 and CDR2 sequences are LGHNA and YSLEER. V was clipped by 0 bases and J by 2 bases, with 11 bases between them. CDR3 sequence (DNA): TGCGCCAGCAGCCAAGATCTGGGGGGGGCCTATAATTCACCCCTCCACTTT. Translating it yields CASSQDLGGAYNSPLHF.

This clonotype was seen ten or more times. CDR3 DNA: TGTGCCAGCAGTTTTGGGGGAATGGATGAAAAACTGTTTTTT. Translation: CASSFGGMDEKLFF. The chain uses TRBV12-3 or TRBV12-4 and TRBJ1-4, with a possible D match to TRBD1 (5 bases). The CDR3 covers 14 residues. Trimming pared 3 bases from V and 6 bases from J, leaving 11 bases between.

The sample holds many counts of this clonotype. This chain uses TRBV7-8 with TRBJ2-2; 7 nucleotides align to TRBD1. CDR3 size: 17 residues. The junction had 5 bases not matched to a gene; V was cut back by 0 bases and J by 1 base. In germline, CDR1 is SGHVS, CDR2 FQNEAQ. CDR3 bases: TGTGCCAGCAGCTTAGCGCCGACAGGGTGGAACACCGGGGAGCTGTTTTTT. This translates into CASSLAPTGWNTGELFF.

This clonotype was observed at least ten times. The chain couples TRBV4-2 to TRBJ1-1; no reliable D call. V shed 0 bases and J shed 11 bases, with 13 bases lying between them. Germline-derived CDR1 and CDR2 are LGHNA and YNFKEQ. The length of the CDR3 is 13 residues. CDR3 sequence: CASSQEVSDQAFF. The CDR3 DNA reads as TGTGCCAGCAGCCAAGAAGTATCGGACCAGGCTTTCTTT.

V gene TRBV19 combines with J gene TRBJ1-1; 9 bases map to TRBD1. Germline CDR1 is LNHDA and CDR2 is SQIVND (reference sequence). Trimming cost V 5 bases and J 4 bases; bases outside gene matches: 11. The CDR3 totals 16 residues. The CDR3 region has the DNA TGTGCCAGTAGTTTGGTACAGGGGGCTGGGGGCACTGAAGCTTTCTTT. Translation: CASSLVQGAGGTEAFF. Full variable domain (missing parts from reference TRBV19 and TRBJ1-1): DGGITQSPKYLFRKEGQNVTLSCEQNLNHDAMYWYRQDPGQGLRLIYYSQIVNDFQKGDIAEGYSVSREKKESFPLTVTSAQKNPTAFYLCASSLVQGAGGTEAFFGQGTRLTVV.

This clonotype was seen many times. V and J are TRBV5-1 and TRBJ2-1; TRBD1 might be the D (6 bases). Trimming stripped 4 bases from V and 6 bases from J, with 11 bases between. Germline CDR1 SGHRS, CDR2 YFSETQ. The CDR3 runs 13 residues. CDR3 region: CASSPGHRNEQFF. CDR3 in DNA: TGCGCCAGCAGCCCGGGACATCGCAATGAGCAGTTCTTC.

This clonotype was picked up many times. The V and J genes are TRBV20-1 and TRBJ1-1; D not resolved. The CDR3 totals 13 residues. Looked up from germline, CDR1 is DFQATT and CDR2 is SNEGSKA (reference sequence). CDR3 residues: CRAPGGEVTEAFF. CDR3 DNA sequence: TGCAGGGCGCCGGGAGGCGAGGTCACTGAAGCTTTCTTT.